This TCR beta chain was obtained from a study of cytomegalovirus exposure and HLA in healthy donors (dated 2017 in TCRdb). General notes on the study: According to an earlier analysis of 550 to 750 of the donors, about 179 million T cells yielded 117 million unique TCR beta sequences and about 300 Gb of sequence data. About 310 gigabases of sequencing data and approximately 84 million unique TCR sequences were included in an early release covering around 650 HLA-typed donors. Of the 398 genotyped donors, over 70% fell in the genetic ancestry cluster associated with self-reported Caucasian donors. The aim of the study was to test whether cataloging public T cell receptors could identify signatures of past pathogen exposure. The T cell repertoires of roughly 660 subjects were profiled by immunosequencing and related to cytomegalovirus serostatus. Besides the first cohort of 666 subjects, a separate validation cohort made up of some 110 different subjects was used. High-throughput TCR immunosequencing, statistical association of individual TCRs with disease status, and machine learning were combined to predict cytomegalovirus infection status. In a later analysis, previously published TCR beta repertoires from hundreds of donors were re-analyzed and high-resolution HLA genotyping was added so that TCR occurrence patterns could be studied. The later analysis used no new phenotypic data to find candidate immune exposures, relying instead on TCR beta sequences and their occurrence across donors. An earlier analysis of around 580 of the donors used high-throughput TCR beta sequencing to judge whether each TCR beta V gene segment behaved as functional or pseudogenic. Donor age, sex, ethnicity and CMV serostatus were collected together with the repertoire data. A later genetic analysis took genome-wide SNP genotypes for about 55% of the roughly 670 donors and used that subset as a discovery cohort. Every repertoire in the discovery cohort had been generated on one and the same sequencing platform. HLA typing included class I and class II loci at four-digit resolution. The number of donors typed differed by locus, with about 629-630 for A, B, C, DRB1 and DQB1, approximately 500 for DQA1, about 610 for DPA1, and around 450 for DPB1. Because of strong linkage in the cohort, roughly five DR-DQ haplotypes were treated as single units for association and clustering. Across some 400 genotyped donors of the cohort, an average of approximately 220,000 unique TCR beta nucleotide sequences per donor were sequenced, and roughly a sixth of those sequences were non-productive.

Worth noting for this clone: Its binding antigen is unknown. Nothing much larger sits one base from this clone, and base qualities are not available.

The cohort comprised more than 550 healthy bone marrow donors. At the time of sampling, all cohort members were nominally healthy, though unrecorded immune exposures were likely present. The donor tested CMV seropositive and was one of the 289 seropositive cohort members. Each donor provided a peripheral blood sample, and peripheral blood mononuclear cells were used for TCR beta sequencing. Genomic DNA was extracted from the blood cell samples with the Qiagen DNeasy Blood Extraction Kit. The library came from the immunoSEQ multiplex PCR assay. For the multiplex PCR, a mixture combining 60 forward primers for TCR Vbeta segments and 13 reverse primers for TCR Jbeta segments was used. The CDR3 region of rearranged TCR beta genes was amplified from genomic DNA by a multiplex PCR assay. The amplified TCR beta libraries were sequenced on the Illumina HiSeq System as 87-base-pair reads. In the paper's pipeline: A later analysis tallied roughly 80 million unique TCR beta chains across the 666 repertoires, and approximately 11 million of those chains were shared by two or more donors. To remove PCR and sequencing errors, raw reads were error-corrected and collapsed into unique sequences using a nearest-neighbor algorithm that merged closely related sequences. Alignment of CDR3 sequences to IMGT reference sequences was used to assign V, D and J gene segments. For a sequence to be retained, a match of at least six nucleotides to both a V gene segment and a J gene segment was required. Rearrangements were called productive when the CDR3 lacked stop codons and stayed in frame with V and J; all others were non-productive. Following IMGT convention, CDR3 was defined as the stretch from the second conserved V-encoded cysteine up to the conserved J-encoded phenylalanine. The earlier analysis of about 530 of the donors excluded any sequence lacking an unambiguous match to a single V gene segment. In an earlier analysis of approximately 610 of the donors, V segments were called functional above 56.7% productive rearrangements and were called segregating when the between-donor standard deviation exceeded 5%. A statistical classification framework was built for diagnosing cytomegalovirus status from the catalog of TCR beta chain sequences. V and J gene assignment, in a later analysis, came from comparing TCR nucleotide sequences with IMGT/GENE-DB human TR gene sequences. In a later analysis, CDR3 sequences and most-parsimonious VDJ recombination scenarios were assigned using the TCRdist pipeline. In a later analysis, each TCR beta chain was defined by its CDR3 amino acid sequence together with its V-gene family, and reads without a unique V-gene family were excluded. In a later analysis, 500 to 700 highly shared, low-generation-probability nucleotide sequences were removed to address suspected cross-contamination and a sequencing artifact. A later analysis calculated a clonal expansion index for each public chain from normalized within-repertoire ranks of inferred template counts. In a later analysis, generation probabilities were computed with a VDJ recombination model fitted to out-of-frame rearrangements, and the resulting probabilities were checked against IGoR. In a later analysis, TCR-TCR, TCR-HLA and TCR-CMV co-occurrence was scored with hypergeometric tests, and a repertoire-size bias correction was applied to TCR pairs. In a later analysis, false discovery rates were estimated by permuting HLA or CMV assignments 20 times. In a later analysis, co-occurring TCRs were grouped using DBSCAN, with TCRdist sequence similarity added in when clustering inside HLA-allele-positive subsets. Repertoires with fewer than 30,000 or more than 120,000 public chains were left out of co-occurrence clustering, as were five repertoires with anomalous nucleotide sharing. TCRdb's version of the immuneACCESS table is confined to in-frame rearrangements and falls short of the full clone set. An unresolved V gene accounts for under half of the shortfall where checked; the remainder is of unknown origin. The V and J calls and clone size are taken from that table; D and trimming were inferred from the DNA. This sample gives roughly 180,000 clones in total; 80% to 90% of them show up just once. In total, the top ten clones hold 4% to 6% of the sample.

The full study reports these points: A group of highly shared sequence variants was considered likely to be a technical artifact of the sequencing pipeline. In vitro tests confirmed that a few of the cytomegalovirus-associated TCR beta chains recognize cytomegalovirus antigens. A further reported finding was that TCR beta sequences accurately predicted the HLA-A and HLA-B alleles for most subjects in the first cohort. Because counts were too low, around 17 rarely observed V segments, including chromosome 9 orphons, were left out of the earlier analysis of several hundred of the donors. The 87-base-pair reads could not distinguish some IMGT-functional V segments, including TRBV6-2 and TRBV6-3, so those segments were excluded. The classifier was reported to diagnose cytomegalovirus status with high specificity and sensitivity in both the original and validation cohorts. The cohort was sequenced for TCR beta chains only, and without alpha or paired-chain data the features that could be detected were limited. HLA typing was unavailable for some donors at each locus, so association tests used only the typed subset. A later genetic analysis associated a missense DCLRE1C variant with V-gene and J-gene trimming of TCR beta chains, and an independent cohort replicated the association. Linkage disequilibrium might explain the correlated functional status among segregating V segments, but an unknown experimental factor could not be ruled out. Presence/absence analyses assumed roughly uniform sequencing depth across donors, an assumption that may not hold. A later analysis associated about 16,000 TCR beta sequences with specific HLA alleles at a false discovery rate of 0.05. According to a later analysis, parvovirus B19, influenza, CMV and Epstein-Barr virus appeared linked to several top co-occurrence clusters. Compared with equally common non-associated chains, HLA-associated TCR beta chains in a later analysis were more clonally expanded and had lower generation probabilities. Most TCR sequences were observed very rarely across donors, whereas some public TCRs were present in many individuals. In an earlier analysis of 500 to 650 of the donors, most TCR beta V segments appeared in productive rearrangements about 87% or about 30% of the time, broadly matching IMGT annotations. In a later analysis, most CMV-associated TCR beta chains were found to appear HLA-restricted, with HLA associations seemingly driven largely by CMV exposure. The study listed 150 to 200 TCR beta chains as associated with cytomegalovirus. The authors suggested that the approach could potentially be extended to other disease states and immunological phenotypes. According to a later genetic analysis, donors in an Asian-associated ancestry cluster had fewer N-insertions in productive TCRs than the approximately 710-donor mean. Assigning TCR associations to individual alleles was difficult when HLA alleles, especially DR and DQ, strongly co-occurred. A later analysis found that TCR association rates varied across HLA loci, with DRB1 alleles showing the most associated TCRs and HLA-C alleles the fewest. CMV serostatus was the only immune exposure information available for the cohort.

The CDR1 and CDR2 encoded by the germline V gene are SGDLS and YYNGEE. The germline V end is reduced by 2 bases and the J end by 1 base; junction bases left unmatched: 5. The CDR3 sequence holds 15 residues, the cysteine and phenylalanine included. Here the CDR3 DNA is all that survives: 45 bases in frame from base 1. The V and J segments used are TRBV9 and TRBJ2-5; 7 junctional bases match TRBD2. The origin of this receptor is a girl aged 10-17 years in good health and CMV-seropositive. The sequenced material came from PBMCs. The DNA reads TGTGCCAGCAGCGTGCCCCCGGGGGGCCAAGAGACCCAGTACTTC. Its protein product is CASSVPPGGQETQYF. The reference TRBV9 and TRBJ2-5 proteins fill in what lies around the CDR3, so the full variable domain reads DSGVTQTPKHLITATGQRVTLRCSPRSGDLSVYWYQQSLDQGLQFLIQYYNGEERAKGNILERFSAQQFPDLHSELNLSSLELGDSALYFCASSVPPGGQETQYFGPGTRLLVL.